This TCR beta chain was sequenced for a study of spatial heterogeneity in lung cancer. With respect to this clonotype: Antigen specificity is unknown. This beta chain came through as a stray read in a library set up for alpha chains, and its size says little.

MiXCR was run by TCRdb on the 5' RACE reads, yielding one entry per CDR3 protein. The top ten hold roughly 23% of the sample, which has about 7,500 distinct CDR3 sequences, 10% to 15% seen once. Findings and limits, study-wide: Counts that tracked tumor mutation counts were those of expanded intratumoral alpha and beta TCRs.

This sample's time point: sample taken at primary tumor resection. Extraction of whole RNA from tumor, nontumor lung or frozen PBMC preceded unsorted sequencing. The material was lung tumor tissue, obtained at surgery. The receptor was isolated from a male donor with early-stage non-small cell lung cancer.

DNA of the CDR3: TGCGCCAGCAGCCTTGGGACTAGCGGGAGGAACGAGCAGTACTTC. This translates into CASSLGTSGRNEQYF. V usage is TRBV5-1 and J usage is TRBJ2-7; 15 bases agree with TRBD2. There are 15 residues in the CDR3. The V gene end was trimmed by 4 bases and the J gene end by 5 bases; junction bases not matched to a gene: 4. Germline-derived CDR1 and CDR2 are SGHRS and YFSETQ.